A selection of T cell receptor beta chains follows, all from one sample in a study of OX40 agonist ivuxolimab in advanced cancers. The method was immunoSEQ multiplex PCR; TCRdb's version includes in-frame clones alone and lacks a portion of them. The data hold some 48,000 clones, with more than 85% observed a single time. The specimen was CD4+ or CD8+ T cells sorted from blood, collected in a trial of the OX40 agonist ivuxolimab. Every receptor here comes from an adult with an advanced solid tumor such as melanoma, head and neck, liver or kidney cancer. The CDR3 runs from the conserved cysteine through the conserved F or W.

>TRBJ1-5|TRBV28
CASSLWAGGRPQHF
>TRBJ1-3|TRBV7-2
CASSVAGTDTIYF
>TRBJ1-1|TRBV2
CASSERGGRFSTEAFF
>TRBJ1-3|TRBV5-5
CASSLGTGTAGNTIYF
>TRBJ2-3|TRBV30
CAWSPGTNTDTQYF
>TRBJ2-3|TRBV7-3
CASSLGRREEDTQYF
>TRBJ2-1|TRBV7-9
CASSLGEIGNEQFF
>TRBJ2-3|TRBV7-9
CASRSTGGVADTQYF
>TRBJ1-1|TRBV7-9
CASSLGRGGTEAFF
>TRBJ2-3|TRBV19
CASSKGLRTDTQYF
>TRBJ1-5|TRBV2
CASSEERNQPQHF
>TRBJ2-7|TRBV19
CASSLGTSGSSLFEQYF
>TRBJ2-2|TRBV9
CASSVAGEGLFF
>TRBJ2-3|TRBV7-7
CASSLTAGSTDTQYF
>TRBJ1-4|TRBV6-4
CASSDGTGGRGYEKLFF
>TRBJ2-2|TRBV9
CASSVGTANTGELFF
>TRBJ1-1|TRBV25-1
CASSEGPWSTEAFF
>TRBJ2-7|TRBV10-3
CAIRTSGGHQEQYF
>TRBJ1-1|TRBV11-2
CASSGDRGRVAEAFF
>TRBJ1-1|TRBV5-1
CASSLGGAGNTEAFF
>TRBJ1-4|TRBV2
CASKNLGGSNEKLFF
>TRBJ1-4|TRBV5-3
CARSSHGPSEANEKLFF
>TRBJ2-5|TRBV5-4
CASSRGGGLVEETQYF
>TRBJ2-2|TRBV6-6
CASTPWGQLNTGELFF
>TRBJ2-5|TRBV11-3
CASSDTQETQYF
>TRBJ1-4|TRBV19
CAVLSTNEKLFF
>TRBJ1-6|TRBV10-2
CASSESRTGGTSPLHF
>TRBJ1-1|TRBV6-5
CASSYSSLNTEAFF
>TRBJ1-1|TRBV5-4
CASSSGQGRVGTEAFF
>TRBJ1-2|TRBV2
CASSEFGYGYTF
>TRBJ2-3|TRBV7-3
CASSPRLAGGGRDTQYF